The clone carrying this T cell receptor beta chain was observed a few times. Its target is not known. These data belong to a study of T-cell memory formation after mild COVID-19. Study-wide findings and caveats: The second-wave clones peaking on day 37 were not confirmed as SARS-CoV-2-specific. A subset of responding clones appeared in pre-infection memory, suggesting cross-reactive memory joined. Balance between CD4 and CD8 was seen in clones contracting day 15 to 85, and a CD4+ lean was seen in later expanders.

From 5'RACE with constant-segment primers came TCR alpha and TCR beta cDNA libraries that carried sample barcodes and UMIs. TCRdb itself ran the 5' RACE reads through MiXCR, one entry per CDR3 protein. The table shows just over 200,000 distinct CDR3 sequences, with 9.5% occurring only once. From germline, CDR1 is KGHSH and CDR2 LQKENI. The V segment lost 8 bases and the J segment 1 base; nucleotides outside the gene matches: 10. The CDR3 is made up of 16 amino acids. The chain uses TRBV18 and TRBJ2-3, with 9 bases matching TRBD1. The source material was PBMCs or a T cell subset sorted from them (not recorded which). This TCR was recovered from a man aged 18 to 29 who had mild COVID-19 (a few samples of this study predate the infection). Cell type and time point are not known. The CDR3 reads CASVTGRDRGTDTQYF. CDR3 DNA: TGTGCCAGCGTCACGGGAAGGGACAGGGGCACAGATACGCAGTATTTT.